This T cell receptor beta chain was profiled in a study of CD8+CD57+ T cells in acquired aplastic anemia. Overall study context: The DNA of sorted CD4+ and CD8+ cells averaged around 3.2 ug. Healthy CD8+ samples averaged around 11 million reads.

The CDR3 is made up of 19 amino acids. With 5 bases clipped from V and 7 bases from J, the junction kept 20 bases outside the gene matches. CDR1 is SEHNR, CDR2 FQNEAQ, per germline (reference sequence). On this clonotype: Its target is unknown.

Genomic DNA, the template, was used for profiling of the TCR beta VDJ and CDR3. MiXCR, applied by TCRdb to the reads, yields one record per CDR3 protein. The sample lists about 420,000 distinct CDR3 sequences, 65% to 80% occurring once. Study-wide findings and caveats: Patients were compared with controls for CD8+ Simpson's diversity, and no significant difference emerged. Roughly 27 shared CD8+ CDR3s appeared highly expressed within patients' immunodominant clones.

The clonotype comes from a human donor in good health, serving as a control. This chain links TRBV7-9 with TRBJ2-6; 7 bases align to TRBD1. Input material: sorted CD4+, CD8+, or CD8+CD57+ T cells (not recorded which) from PBMCs. The CDR3 DNA follows: TGTGCCAGCAGCCTATCCGGGACAGACGGCTCACCCCTCGCCAACGTCCTGACTTTC. Translating gives CASSLSGTDGSPLANVLTF.